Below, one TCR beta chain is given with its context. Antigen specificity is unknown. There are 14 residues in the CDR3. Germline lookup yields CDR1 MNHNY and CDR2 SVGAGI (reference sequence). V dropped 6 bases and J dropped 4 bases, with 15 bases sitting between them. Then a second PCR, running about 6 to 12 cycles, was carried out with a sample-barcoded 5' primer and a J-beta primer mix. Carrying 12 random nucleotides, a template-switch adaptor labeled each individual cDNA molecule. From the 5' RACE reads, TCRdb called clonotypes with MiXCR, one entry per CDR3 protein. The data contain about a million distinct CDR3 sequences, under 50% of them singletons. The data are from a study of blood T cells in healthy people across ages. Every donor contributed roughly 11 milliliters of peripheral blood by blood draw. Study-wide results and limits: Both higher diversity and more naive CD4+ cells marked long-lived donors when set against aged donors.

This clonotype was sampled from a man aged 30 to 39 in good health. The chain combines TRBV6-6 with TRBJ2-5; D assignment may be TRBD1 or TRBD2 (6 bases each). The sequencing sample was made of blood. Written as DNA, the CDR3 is TGTGCCAGCAGGTCCGGGGGCGGTGGAGAGACCCAGTACTTC. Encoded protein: CASRSGGGGETQYF.